This section outlines one T cell receptor (beta chain) sequence together with its context. Its antigen is as yet unknown. These data originate in a study of OX40 agonist ivuxolimab in advanced cancers. Study-level points and caveats: At 0.1-3.0 mg/kg, partial responders had clonal expansion among the lowest observed.

Patients had blood sampled at baseline and again on cycle 4 day 1 and cycle 7 day 1. This CDR3 comprises 16 residues. Trimming removed 4 bases at V and 5 bases at J, with 20 bases between. Germline V gene sequence: CDR1 SEHNR, CDR2 FQNEAQ (reference sequence). Method: immunoSEQ multiplex PCR; TCRdb's copy keeps in-frame clones and lacks some. This table has roughly 42,000 clones, roughly 86% appearing once. Sequencing was performed on CD4+ or CD8+ T cells sorted from blood, taken in a trial of the OX40 agonist ivuxolimab. V gene TRBV7-9 combines with J gene TRBJ2-5; D gene uncertain. The clonotype originates from an adult with an advanced solid tumor such as melanoma, head and neck, liver or kidney cancer. The CDR3, as DNA: TGTGCCAGCAGCTCCCCGATCCCTGGGGAAGGGGAGACCCAGTACTTC. This codes for CASSSPIPGEGETQYF.